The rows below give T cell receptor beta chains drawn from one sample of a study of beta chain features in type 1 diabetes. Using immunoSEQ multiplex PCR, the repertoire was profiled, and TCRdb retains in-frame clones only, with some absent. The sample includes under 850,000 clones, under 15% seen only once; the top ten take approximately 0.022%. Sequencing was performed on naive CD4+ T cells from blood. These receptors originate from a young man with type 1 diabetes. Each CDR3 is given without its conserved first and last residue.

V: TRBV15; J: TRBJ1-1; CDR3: ATSRDPGESEAF
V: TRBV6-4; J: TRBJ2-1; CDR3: ASSDLTGNDNEQF
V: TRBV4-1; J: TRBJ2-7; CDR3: ASSQPRGGGPGEGEQY
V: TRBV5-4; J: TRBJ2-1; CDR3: ASSFPRGEQF
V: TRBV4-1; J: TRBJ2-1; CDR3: ASSQVSGVTYNEQF
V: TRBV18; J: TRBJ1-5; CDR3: ASSPRGDRDQPQH
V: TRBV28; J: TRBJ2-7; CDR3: ASRAPSGLGGYEQY
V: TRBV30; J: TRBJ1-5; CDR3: AWTPSSNQPQH
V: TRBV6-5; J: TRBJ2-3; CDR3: ASTPGGHTDTQY
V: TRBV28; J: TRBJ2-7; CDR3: ASRGADRAIH
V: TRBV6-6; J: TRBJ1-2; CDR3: ASSSGQGYT
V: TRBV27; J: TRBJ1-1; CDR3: ASSSGWHDTEAF
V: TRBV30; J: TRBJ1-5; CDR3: AWSAYAGNQPQH
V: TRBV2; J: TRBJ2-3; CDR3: ASSVGGPGTGPDTQY
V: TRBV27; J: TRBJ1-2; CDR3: ASSLGQGANGYT
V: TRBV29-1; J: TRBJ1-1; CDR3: SGVGQSNTEAF
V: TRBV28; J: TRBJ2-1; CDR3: ASTVDGAQEEQF
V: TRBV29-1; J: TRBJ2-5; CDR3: SGQQGLTQY
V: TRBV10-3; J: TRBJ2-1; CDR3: AIRVAGASYNEQF
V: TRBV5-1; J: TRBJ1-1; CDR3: ASSETVNTEAF
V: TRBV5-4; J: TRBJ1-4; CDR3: ASSLQGVNEKLF
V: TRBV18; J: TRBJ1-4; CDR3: ASSPDRGSEKLF
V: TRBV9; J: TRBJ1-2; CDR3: ASSEGSYGYT
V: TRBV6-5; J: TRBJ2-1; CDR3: ASSYETSGGRNEQF
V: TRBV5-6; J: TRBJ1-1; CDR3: ASSRDRGISTEAF
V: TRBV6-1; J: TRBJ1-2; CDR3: ASRVDFYGYT
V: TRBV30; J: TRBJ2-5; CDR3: AWSVGSGETQY
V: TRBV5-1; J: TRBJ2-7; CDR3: ASARGRDPSYEQY
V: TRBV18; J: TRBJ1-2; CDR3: ASSPRDGDRI
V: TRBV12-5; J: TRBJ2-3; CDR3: ASGRASTDTQY
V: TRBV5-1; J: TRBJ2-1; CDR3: ASSSGGGSSYNEQF
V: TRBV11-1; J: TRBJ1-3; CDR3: ASKPDSYSGNTIY
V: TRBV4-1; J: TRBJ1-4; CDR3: ASSQDRGGWNEKLF
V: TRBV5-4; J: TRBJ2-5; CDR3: ASSPTGGAGVGTQY
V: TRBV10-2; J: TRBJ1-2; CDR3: ASSETGVDYGYT
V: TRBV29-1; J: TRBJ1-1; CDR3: SVETGLSAMNTEAF